Listed below are T cell receptor beta chains from one sample, sequenced in a study of T cell changes during pregnancy in multiple sclerosis. TCRdb's copy holds only in-frame clones and misses some; the assay was immunoSEQ multiplex PCR. The sample has approximately 53,000 clones; 85% to 95% are singletons. The source was CD4+ T cells from peripheral blood mononuclear cells, collected in the third trimester of pregnancy. The source of these receptors is a female donor with multiple sclerosis, enrolled in a pregnancy study. Both conserved end residues are part of each CDR3. Each record gives: CDR3 protein, CDR3 DNA, D gene, J gene, V gene, clone size. The D gene is left open where the match is weak. Size values are once, few and many counts, or a class for expanded clones, and some rows have none.

CASSGSRQGRSDTQYF,TGTGCCAGCAGCGGGTCGAGACAGGGAAGGTCAGATACGCAGTATTTT,TRBD1,TRBJ2-3,TRBV7-6,NA
CAISAQTGKTEAFF,TGTGCCATCAGTGCCCAGACAGGGAAGACTGAAGCTTTCTTT,TRBD1,TRBJ1-1,TRBV10-3,few
CASRGSQSGSQETQYF,TGTGCCAGTAGGGGGTCGCAAAGCGGGTCACAAGAGACCCAGTACTTC,NA,TRBJ2-5,TRBV19,NA
CASSQEVQGSYEQYF,TGTGCCAGCAGCCAAGAAGTACAGGGTTCCTACGAGCAGTACTTC,NA,TRBJ2-7,TRBV4-2,NA
CASSQDRRSYGYTF,TGCGCCAGCAGCCAAGATAGAAGAAGCTATGGCTACACCTTC,NA,TRBJ1-2,TRBV4-3,NA
CASSGTSGGAFNEQFF,TGTGCCAGCAGTGGCACTAGCGGGGGGGCCTTCAATGAGCAGTTCTTC,TRBD2,TRBJ2-1,TRBV2,NA
CASTHGIRDRVSEQYF,TGTGCCAGCACTCACGGGATACGGGACAGGGTCTCCGAGCAGTACTTC,TRBD1,TRBJ2-7,TRBV7-2,NA
CASSNDRNYGYTF,TGCGCCAGCAGCAATGACAGAAACTATGGCTACACCTTC,NA,TRBJ1-2,TRBV5-1,NA
CASSVAGPAGGLGNEQFF,TGTGCCAGCAGCGTAGCAGGTCCAGCGGGGGGGCTGGGGAATGAGCAGTTCTTC,TRBD2,TRBJ2-1,TRBV9,NA
CASRDSSNGYTF,TGTGCCAGTCGGGACAGTAGCAATGGCTACACCTTC,TRBD1,TRBJ1-2,TRBV19,NA
CSVEDRGTGQFYGYTF,TGCAGCGTTGAAGATCGCGGGACAGGACAGTTCTATGGCTACACCTTC,TRBD1,TRBJ1-2,TRBV29-1,NA
CASSLDRYQETQYF,TGTGCCAGCAGCCTGGACAGGTACCAAGAGACCCAGTACTTC,TRBD1,TRBJ2-5,TRBV5-4,NA
CASSALGAPSNQPQHF,TGTGCCAGCAGCGCATTGGGGGCCCCTAGCAATCAGCCCCAGCATTTT,NA,TRBJ1-5,TRBV7-8,NA
CASSIGAGLETQYF,TGTGCCAGTAGTATTGGGGCGGGGTTGGAGACCCAGTACTTC,NA,TRBJ2-5,TRBV19,NA
CASSTSWGVNYGYTF,TGTGCCAGCAGCACATCTTGGGGGGTCAACTATGGCTACACCTTC,NA,TRBJ1-2,TRBV11-1,NA
CASSGRDRASYEQYF,TGTGCCAGCAGCGGCAGGGACAGGGCGTCCTACGAGCAGTACTTC,TRBD1,TRBJ2-7,TRBV11-1,NA
CASTKDRLLTGELFF,TGTGCCAGCACCAAGGACAGGCTCCTCACCGGGGAGCTGTTTTTT,TRBD1,TRBJ2-2,TRBV6-6,NA
CAIKGQVYGYTF,TGTGCCATCAAGGGACAGGTCTATGGCTACACCTTC,TRBD1,TRBJ1-2,TRBV10-3,NA
CASSLIGQQDTQYF,TGTGCCAGCAGCTTAATTGGACAGCAGGATACGCAGTATTTT,NA,TRBJ2-3,TRBV7-3,NA
CASSIRQGATEAFF,TGTGCCAGCAGCATTCGACAGGGGGCGACTGAAGCTTTCTTT,TRBD1,TRBJ1-1,TRBV6-5,NA